The TCR beta chain described here comes from a study of blood T cell repertoires in COVID-19. The overall study: Nucleic acid was either cDNA or gDNA, and it came from T cells, B-cell-depleted T cells, or PBMCs.

V was clipped by 0 bases and J by 6 bases; unmatched bases: 9. Per germline, CDR1 SGHNT and CDR2 YENEEA. CDR3 size: 18 residues. Original analysis: Amplification with reference gene primers provided the estimates of nucleated cell counts. Profiled with immunoSEQ multiplex PCR; TCRdb holds only in-frame clones, not every one. V and J calls and clone size come straight from that table; D and trimming were deduced from the DNA. The sample records 11,000 to 15,000 clones, over 80% being singletons. The sample holds one count of this clone. This sequence was found in a human donor in a cohort sampled during active COVID-19. Sequencing was carried out using peripheral blood. The rearrangement joins TRBV11-3 to TRBJ2-2, with 11 bases matching TRBD2. The CDR3 coding sequence is TGTGCCAGCAGCTTAGAACTAGCGGGAGACGTAGTCGCCGGGGAGCTGTTTTTT. This encodes CASSLELAGDVVAGELFF.